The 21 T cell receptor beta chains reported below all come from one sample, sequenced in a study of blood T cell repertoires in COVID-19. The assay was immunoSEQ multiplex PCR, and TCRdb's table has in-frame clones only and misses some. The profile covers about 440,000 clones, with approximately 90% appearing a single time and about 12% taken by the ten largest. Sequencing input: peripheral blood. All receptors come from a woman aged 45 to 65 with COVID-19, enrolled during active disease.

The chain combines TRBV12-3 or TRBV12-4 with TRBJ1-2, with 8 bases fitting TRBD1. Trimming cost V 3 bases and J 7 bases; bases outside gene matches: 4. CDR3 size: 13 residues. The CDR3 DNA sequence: TGTGCCAGCAGTTTCGGACAGGGTCTTGGCTACACCTTC. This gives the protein CASSFGQGLGYTF.

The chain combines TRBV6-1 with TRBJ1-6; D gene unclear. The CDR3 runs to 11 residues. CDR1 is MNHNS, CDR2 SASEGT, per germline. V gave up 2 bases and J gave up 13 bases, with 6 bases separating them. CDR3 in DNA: TGTGCCAGCAGTGAATCGGTCCCCCTCCACTTT. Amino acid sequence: CASSESVPLHF.

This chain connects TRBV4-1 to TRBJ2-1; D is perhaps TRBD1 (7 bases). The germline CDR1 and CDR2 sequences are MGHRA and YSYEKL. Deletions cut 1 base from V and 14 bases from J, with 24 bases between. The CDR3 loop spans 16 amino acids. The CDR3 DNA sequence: TGCGCCAGCAGCCAAGTCCCAGCGGAGGGGGCAAGGAAGAAGTTCTTC. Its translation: CASSQVPAEGARKKFF.

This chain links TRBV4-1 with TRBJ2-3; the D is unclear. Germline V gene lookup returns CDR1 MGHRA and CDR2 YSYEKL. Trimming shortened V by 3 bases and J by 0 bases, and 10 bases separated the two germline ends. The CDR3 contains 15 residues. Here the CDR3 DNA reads TGCGCCAGCAGCCAGCCCCGAACTAGCACAGATACGCAGTATTTT. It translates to CASSQPRTSTDTQYF.

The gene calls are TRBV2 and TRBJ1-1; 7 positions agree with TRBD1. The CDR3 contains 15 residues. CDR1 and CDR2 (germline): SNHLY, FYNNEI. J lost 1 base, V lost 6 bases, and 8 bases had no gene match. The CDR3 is CASSGTGTENTEAFF. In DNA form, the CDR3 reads TGTGCCAGCAGCGGGACCGGGACAGAGAACACTGAAGCTTTCTTT.

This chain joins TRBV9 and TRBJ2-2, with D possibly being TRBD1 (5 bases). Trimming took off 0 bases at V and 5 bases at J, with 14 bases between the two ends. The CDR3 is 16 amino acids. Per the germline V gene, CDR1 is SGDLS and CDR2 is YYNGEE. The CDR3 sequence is CASSVGGGDTTGELFF. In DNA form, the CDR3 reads TGTGCCAGCAGCGTAGGGGGCGGTGATACTACCGGGGAGCTGTTTTTT.

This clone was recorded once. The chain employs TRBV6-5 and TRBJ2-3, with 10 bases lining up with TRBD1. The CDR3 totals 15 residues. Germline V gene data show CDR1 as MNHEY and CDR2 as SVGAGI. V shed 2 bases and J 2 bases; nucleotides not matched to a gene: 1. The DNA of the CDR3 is TGTGCCAGCAGTTACGGACAGGGGGACACAGATACGCAGTATTTT. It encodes CASSYGQGDTDTQYF.

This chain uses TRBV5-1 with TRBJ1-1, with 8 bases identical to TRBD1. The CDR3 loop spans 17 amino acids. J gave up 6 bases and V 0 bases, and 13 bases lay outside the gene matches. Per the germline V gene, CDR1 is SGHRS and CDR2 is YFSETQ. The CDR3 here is CASSLGQETGVEAEAFF. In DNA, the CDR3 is TGCGCCAGCAGCTTGGGGCAAGAGACAGGGGTAGAAGCTGAAGCTTTCTTT.

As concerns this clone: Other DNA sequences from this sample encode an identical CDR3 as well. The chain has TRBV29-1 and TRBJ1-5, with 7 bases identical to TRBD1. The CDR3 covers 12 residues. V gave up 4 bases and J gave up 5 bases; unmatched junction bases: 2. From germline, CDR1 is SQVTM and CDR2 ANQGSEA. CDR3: CSVGQGDQPQHF. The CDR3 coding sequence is TGCAGCGTTGGGCAGGGGGATCAGCCCCAGCATTTT.

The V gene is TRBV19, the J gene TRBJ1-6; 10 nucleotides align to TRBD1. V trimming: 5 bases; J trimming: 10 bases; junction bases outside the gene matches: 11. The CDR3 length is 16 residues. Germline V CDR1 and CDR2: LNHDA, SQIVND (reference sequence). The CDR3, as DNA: TGTGCCAGTAGTCCGGACAGGGGGGGAGTAGAATCACCCCTCCACTTT. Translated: CASSPDRGGVESPLHF.

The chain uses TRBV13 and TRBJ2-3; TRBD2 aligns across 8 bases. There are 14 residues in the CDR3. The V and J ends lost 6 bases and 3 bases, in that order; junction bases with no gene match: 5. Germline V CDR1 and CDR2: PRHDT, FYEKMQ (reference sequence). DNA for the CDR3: TGTGCCAGCAGGGCGGGGGGCTTGACAGATACGCAGTATTTT. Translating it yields CASRAGGLTDTQYF.

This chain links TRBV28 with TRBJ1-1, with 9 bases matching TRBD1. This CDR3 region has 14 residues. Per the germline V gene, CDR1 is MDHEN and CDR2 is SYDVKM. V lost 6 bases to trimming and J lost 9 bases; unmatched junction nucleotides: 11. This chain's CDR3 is CASSPGQGRIQAFF. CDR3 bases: TGTGCCAGCAGCCCGGGACAGGGAAGAATTCAAGCTTTCTTT.

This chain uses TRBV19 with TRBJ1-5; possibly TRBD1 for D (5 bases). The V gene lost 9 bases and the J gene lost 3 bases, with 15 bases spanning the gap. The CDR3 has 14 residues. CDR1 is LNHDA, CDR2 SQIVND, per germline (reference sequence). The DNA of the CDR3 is TGTGCCAGCGACTCTACAGGACACAATCAGCCCCAGCATTTT. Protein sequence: CASDSTGHNQPQHF.

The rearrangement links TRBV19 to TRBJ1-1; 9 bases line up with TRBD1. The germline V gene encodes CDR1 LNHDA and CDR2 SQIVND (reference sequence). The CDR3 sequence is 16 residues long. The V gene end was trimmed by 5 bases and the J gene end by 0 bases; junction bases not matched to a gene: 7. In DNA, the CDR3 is TGTGCCAGTAGTGAAGGGACAGGGACCTTGAACACTGAAGCTTTCTTT. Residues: CASSEGTGTLNTEAFF.

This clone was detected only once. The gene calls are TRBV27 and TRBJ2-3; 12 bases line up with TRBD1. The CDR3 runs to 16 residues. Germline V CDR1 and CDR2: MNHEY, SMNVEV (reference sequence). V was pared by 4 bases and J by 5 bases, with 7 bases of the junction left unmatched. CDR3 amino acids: CASSWDRGQGIDTQYF. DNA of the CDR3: TGTGCCAGCAGTTGGGACAGGGGGCAGGGAATAGATACGCAGTATTTT.

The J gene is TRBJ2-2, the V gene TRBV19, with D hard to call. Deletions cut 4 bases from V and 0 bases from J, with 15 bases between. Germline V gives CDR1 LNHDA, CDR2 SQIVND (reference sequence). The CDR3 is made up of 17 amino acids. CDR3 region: CASSTLGARSNTGELFF. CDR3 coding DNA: TGTGCCAGTAGTACTCTTGGCGCGAGGTCGAACACCGGGGAGCTGTTTTTT.

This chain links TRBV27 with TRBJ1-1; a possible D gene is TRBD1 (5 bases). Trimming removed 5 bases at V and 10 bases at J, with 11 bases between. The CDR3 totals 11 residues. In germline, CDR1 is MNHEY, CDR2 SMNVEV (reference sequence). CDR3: CASSQGTGAFF. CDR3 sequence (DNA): TGTGCCAGCAGTCAGGGAACAGGAGCTTTCTTT.

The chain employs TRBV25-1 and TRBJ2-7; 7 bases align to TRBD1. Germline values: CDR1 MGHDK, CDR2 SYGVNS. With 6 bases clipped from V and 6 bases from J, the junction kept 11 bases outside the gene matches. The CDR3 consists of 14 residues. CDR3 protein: CASREQGNLGEQYF. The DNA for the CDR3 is TGTGCCAGCAGAGAACAGGGGAATCTGGGCGAGCAGTACTTC.

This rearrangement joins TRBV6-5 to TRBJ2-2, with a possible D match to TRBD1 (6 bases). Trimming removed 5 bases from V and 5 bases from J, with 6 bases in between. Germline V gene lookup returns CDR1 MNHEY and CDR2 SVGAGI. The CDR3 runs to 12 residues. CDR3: CASSTGTGELFF. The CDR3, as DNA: TGTGCCAGCAGTACAGGGACCGGGGAGCTGTTTTTT.

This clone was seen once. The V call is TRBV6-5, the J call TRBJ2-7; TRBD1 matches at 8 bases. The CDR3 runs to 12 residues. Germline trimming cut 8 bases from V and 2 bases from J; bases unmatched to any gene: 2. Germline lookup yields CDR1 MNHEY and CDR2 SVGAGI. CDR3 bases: TGTGCCAGCGAACAGGGGGCCTACGAGCAGTACTTC. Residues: CASEQGAYEQYF.

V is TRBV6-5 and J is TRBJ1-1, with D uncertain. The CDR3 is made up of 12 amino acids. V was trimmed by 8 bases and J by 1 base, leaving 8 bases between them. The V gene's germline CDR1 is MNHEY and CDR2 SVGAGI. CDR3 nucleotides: TGTGCCAGCTCGGAGGGGAACACTGAAGCTTTCTTT. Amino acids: CASSEGNTEAFF.